One sample yielded the 21 T cell receptor beta chains listed below, sequenced in a study of blood T cell repertoires in COVID-19. Assay used: immunoSEQ multiplex PCR; TCRdb lists only in-frame clones, some missing. This table holds over 200,000 clones, 80% to 90% found once. The specimen was peripheral blood. The receptors derive from a man older than 75 with acute or convalescent COVID-19.

This clone was seen more than once but under ten times. The chain is built from TRBV25-1 and TRBJ1-2, with D unresolved. The germline V gene has CDR1 MGHDK and CDR2 SYGVNS. V was pared by 4 bases and J by 8 bases, with 8 bases between. The CDR3 loop spans 11 amino acids. Here the CDR3 reads CASSGAIGYTF. CDR3 bases: TGTGCCAGCAGTGGAGCTATCGGCTACACCTTC.

This rearrangement joins TRBV11-3 to TRBJ2-1; D gene ambiguous. Between the trimmed V and J ends, which lost 1 base and 7 bases, there was a span of 11 bases. The CDR3 sequence is 14 residues long. Germline values: CDR1 SGHNT, CDR2 YENEEA. For the CDR3, the DNA is TGTGCCAGCAGCTTAGGTCCAAATCGGAATGAGCAGTTCTTC. Its protein is CASSLGPNRNEQFF.

The chain is built from TRBV25-1 and TRBJ1-1; perhaps TRBD1 as D (6 bases). Germline CDR1 is MGHDK and CDR2 is SYGVNS. The CDR3 extends over 15 amino acids. V was cut by 1 base and J by 5 bases, with 14 bases left in between. The CDR3 DNA sequence: TGTGCCAGCAGTGAATCGGGAGGGGGGGCGACTGAAGCTTTCTTT. It specifies CASSESGGGATEAFF.

The chain employs TRBV27 and TRBJ2-3, with TRBD2 matching 7 bases. The CDR3 contains 16 residues. Germline-derived CDR1 and CDR2 are MNHEY and SMNVEV (reference sequence). Trimming cost V 7 bases and J 1 base; bases outside gene matches: 11. CDR3 bases: TGTGCCAGCACCGGGGGGATGGGACGACGCACAGATACGCAGTATTTT. Its translation is CASTGGMGRRTDTQYF.

This clone was seen a single time. The chain has TRBV5-1 and TRBJ1-1; D may be TRBD1 (5 bases). With 4 bases removed from V and 0 bases from J, the gap between germline ends came to 10 bases. This CDR3 region has 14 residues. CDR1 is SGHRS, CDR2 YFSETQ, per germline. The DNA for the CDR3 is TGCGCCAGCAGCCATCAGGGTGTGAACACTGAAGCTTTCTTT. It encodes CASSHQGVNTEAFF.

The chain carries TRBV6-6 and TRBJ2-1; weak D call: TRBD2 (6 bases). Per germline, CDR1 MNHNY and CDR2 SVGAGI (reference sequence). This CDR3 region has 14 residues. Trimming stripped 4 bases from V and 4 bases from J, with 11 bases between. As DNA, the CDR3 is TGTGCCAGCAGTTTTAGCGGCGCTTACAATGAGCAGTTCTTC. Translated: CASSFSGAYNEQFF.

This clone has a handful of counts. The rearrangement joins TRBV9 to TRBJ1-3; TRBD1 agrees at 8 bases. With V trimmed by 0 bases and J by 3 bases, 5 bases remained unmatched. The CDR3 contains 16 residues. CDR1 and CDR2 from the germline V gene are SGDLS and YYNGEE. The CDR3 protein is CASSVGTGSFGNTIYF. In nucleotides, the CDR3 is TGTGCCAGCAGCGTAGGGACAGGGTCGTTTGGAAACACCATATATTTT. The variable domain in full, completed from reference TRBV9 and TRBJ1-3, reads DSGVTQTPKHLITATGQRVTLRCSPRSGDLSVYWYQQSLDQGLQFLIQYYNGEERAKGNILERFSAQQFPDLHSELNLSSLELGDSALYFCASSVGTGSFGNTIYFGEGSWLTVV.

This chain links TRBV24-1 with TRBJ2-7, with 7 positions matching TRBD1. Germline CDR1 is KGHDR and CDR2 is SFDVKD. V dropped 4 bases and J dropped 2; count of bases not matched to a gene: 10. CDR3 length: 16 residues. Here the CDR3 DNA reads TGTGCCACCAGTGAGGGACGGACAGGTTTGACCTACGAGCAGTACTTC. Protein: CATSEGRTGLTYEQYF.

The chain links TRBV5-6 to TRBJ2-1; D gene ambiguous. The CDR3 is 17 amino acids. The V end was cut by 0 bases, the J end by 4 bases, with 17 bases between. The germline V gene encodes CDR1 SGHDT and CDR2 YYEEEE. The CDR3 DNA sequence: TGTGCCAGCAGCTTGGAGGCGGTTACCAACTCTTACAATGAGCAGTTCTTC. This codes for CASSLEAVTNSYNEQFF.

The chain combines TRBV4-2 with TRBJ2-2; 9 bases are a match to TRBD1. The CDR3 is 16 amino acids. The J segment lost 5 bases and the V segment lost 2 bases, leaving 6 bases of the junction unmatched. Germline V gene lookup returns CDR1 LGHNA and CDR2 YNFKEQ. The chain's CDR3 is CASSQLGQGLTGELFF. In DNA, the CDR3 is TGTGCCAGCAGCCAATTGGGACAGGGCCTTACCGGGGAGCTGTTTTTT.

This clone was seen at least ten times. Other DNA sequences in the sample encode the same CDR3. The rearrangement uses TRBV5-1 and TRBJ2-7; 7 bases agree with TRBD1. The CDR3 has 16 residues. V trimming: 0 bases; J trimming: 0 bases; junction bases outside the gene matches: 6. In germline, CDR1 is SGHRS, CDR2 YFSETQ. The CDR3 protein is CASSLGHRDSSYEQYF. The CDR3 DNA sequence: TGCGCCAGCAGCTTGGGACACCGGGACAGCTCCTACGAGCAGTACTTC.

The V gene is TRBV6-5, the J gene TRBJ2-7; TRBD2 aligns across 16 bases. CDR3 length: 14 amino acids. Germline V gene sequence: CDR1 MNHEY, CDR2 SVGAGI. DNA for the CDR3: TGTGCAACTAGGGGACTAGCGGGAGGGAACGAGCAGTACGTC. Encoded protein: CATRGLAGGNEQYV.

The chain couples TRBV7-2 to TRBJ1-2, with D perhaps TRBD1 (5 bases). The V gene lost 3 bases and the J gene lost 5 bases, with 13 bases spanning the gap. Germline-derived CDR1 and CDR2 are SGHTA and FQGNSA. This CDR3 is built from 14 residues. The CDR3 DNA reads TGTGCCAGCAGCTTGGCCGGACCAGGGTATGGCTACACCTTC. It yields the protein CASSLAGPGYGYTF.

The rearrangement uses TRBV18 and TRBJ2-3; D ambiguous. V was clipped by 2 bases and J by 6 bases, with 12 bases between them. Germline lookup yields CDR1 KGHSH and CDR2 LQKENI. The CDR3 consists of 14 residues. The CDR3 is CASSPAPVRDTQYF. The DNA for the CDR3 is TGTGCCAGCTCACCAGCACCGGTGCGGGATACGCAGTATTTT.

This rearrangement joins TRBV6-5 to TRBJ1-1; 8 nucleotides match TRBD1. V was pared by 6 bases and J by 4 bases, with 4 bases of the junction left unmatched. This CDR3 has 13 residues. Germline-derived CDR1 and CDR2 are MNHEY and SVGAGI. CDR3 sequence reads: CASRQTGGTEAFF. The CDR3 DNA reads as TGTGCCAGCAGGCAAACAGGGGGCACTGAAGCTTTCTTT.

V and J are TRBV5-8 and TRBJ1-5; tentative D call: TRBD1 (6 bases). The germline CDR1 and CDR2 sequences are SGHTS and YDEGEE. Trimming pared 0 bases from V and 7 bases from J, leaving 11 bases between. The CDR3 length is 14 residues. CDR3 in amino acids: CASSLDRDRQPQHF. In DNA, the CDR3 is TGTGCCAGCAGCTTGGACAGGGATCGCCAGCCCCAGCATTTT. Filled out from reference TRBV5-8 and TRBJ1-5, the complete variable domain reads EAGVTQSPTHLIKTRGQQATLRCSPISGHTSVYWYQQALGLGLQFLLWYDEGEERNRGNFPPRFSGRQFPNYSSELNVNALELEDSALYLCASSLDRDRQPQHFGDGTRLSIL.

This clone was seen once. This CDR3 is CASRAGSYTDTQYF. The CDR3 coding sequence is TGCGCCAGCAGGGCGGGCTCCTACACAGATACGCAGTATTTT. V and J are TRBV5-1 and TRBJ2-3, with D perhaps TRBD2 (5 bases). The germline V gene has CDR1 SGHRS and CDR2 YFSETQ. There are 14 residues in the CDR3. V was clipped by 5 bases and J by 2 bases, with 12 bases between them.

This sequence joins TRBV29-1 and TRBJ1-1; D is ambiguous. The CDR3 consists of 13 residues. The germline CDR1 and CDR2 sequences are SQVTM and ANQGSEA. V lost 7 bases to trimming and J lost 1 base, with 13 bases between them. For the CDR3, the DNA is TGCAGCGGCCAATTCGGAGGGAACACTGAAGCTTTCTTT. The encoded protein is CSGQFGGNTEAFF.

The gene calls are TRBV11-2 and TRBJ2-2; 7 positions agree with TRBD1. V lost 3 bases and J lost 5; bases outside the gene matches: 6. The CDR3 spans 15 residues. Germline V gene data show CDR1 as SGHAT and CDR2 as FQNNGV. The CDR3: CASSLTDRWTGELFF. The CDR3 DNA reads as TGTGCCAGCAGCTTGACGGACAGGTGGACCGGGGAGCTGTTTTTT.

This clone has just one count. J is TRBJ2-3 and V is TRBV4-2; 8 bases fit TRBD1. CDR3 length: 15 residues. The germline V gene encodes CDR1 LGHNA and CDR2 YNFKEQ. Unmatched junction bases numbered 11, after V lost 3 bases and J lost 9 bases. CDR3 sequence: CASSQPGGAEGTQYF. In DNA form, the CDR3 reads TGTGCCAGCAGCCAGCCAGGGGGCGCGGAGGGCACGCAGTATTTT.

The genes are TRBV3-1 (or the pseudogene TRBV3-2) and TRBJ1-1; a weak D match, TRBD1 (5 bases). Germline CDR1 and CDR2: LGHDT and YNNKEL (reference sequence). The CDR3 spans 12 residues. V lost 1 base and J 7 bases, leaving 7 bases between the germline ends. Written as DNA, the CDR3 is TGTGCCAGCAGCCAAGTAAGGGGTGAAGCTTTCTTT. Its translation is CASSQVRGEAFF.